The 25 T cell receptor beta chains listed next were all sequenced from one sample in a study of control samples from healthy donors and cancer patients. Generated by immunoSEQ multiplex PCR, the TCRdb table keeps only in-frame clones and is missing some. Among almost 95,000 clones listed, approximately 90% were seen once. Input material: blood. Receptor source: a woman aged 18-30 years in good health.

J is TRBJ2-7 and V is TRBV10-3, with a weak D call TRBD2 (5 bases). Looked up from germline, CDR1 is ENHRY and CDR2 is SYGVKD. V lost 4 bases and J lost 5, with 12 bases in between. The CDR3 length is 13 residues. The CDR3 DNA follows: TGTGCCATCAGTGGGGGTTTGACTAACGAGCAGTACTTC. Its translation: CAISGGLTNEQYF.

The J gene is TRBJ2-7, the V gene TRBV11-1; D gene uncertain. Germline V gene lookup returns CDR1 SGHAT and CDR2 FQDESV (reference sequence). This CDR3 contains 12 residues. Trimming stripped 2 bases from V and 5 bases from J, with 7 bases between. Written as DNA, the CDR3 is TGTGCCAGCAGCTTACTCCTTGACGAGCAGTACTTC. Amino acid sequence: CASSLLLDEQYF.

The chain has TRBV11-2 and TRBJ1-4, with D perhaps matching TRBD1 (5 bases). V lost 1 base and J lost 7, with 10 bases in between. The CDR3 runs 14 residues. Germline V gene data show CDR1 as SGHAT and CDR2 as FQNNGV. CDR3 sequence: CASSLARQSEKLFF. The CDR3, as DNA: TGTGCCAGCAGCTTAGCGCGACAGAGTGAAAAACTGTTTTTT. Drawing the rest from reference TRBV11-2 and TRBJ1-4, the complete variable domain is EAGVAQSPRYKIIEKRQSVAFWCNPISGHATLYWYQQILGQGPKLLIQFQNNGVVDDSQLPKDRFSAERLKGVDSTLKIQPAKLEDSAVYLCASSLARQSEKLFFGSGTQLSVL.

The CDR3 spells CASSSMGNRDGYTF. The DNA for the CDR3 is TGTGCCAGCAGCTCAATGGGAAATCGGGATGGCTACACCTTC. V gene TRBV7-9 combines with J gene TRBJ1-2; D gene unclear. With 4 bases removed from V and 6 bases from J, the gap between germline ends came to 15 bases. The germline V gene has CDR1 SEHNR and CDR2 FQNEAQ (reference sequence). The CDR3 covers 14 residues.

V and J are TRBV29-1 and TRBJ2-2, with D tentatively TRBD2 (6 bases). This CDR3 has 14 residues. The V and J ends lost 7 bases and 1 base respectively, with 13 bases between them. The germline gives CDR1 SQVTM, CDR2 ANQGSEA. The CDR3 DNA follows: TGCAGCGCCCGCGGGACTTTGAACACCGGGGAGCTGTTTTTT. Its protein is CSARGTLNTGELFF.

The J gene is TRBJ1-5, the V gene TRBV2; D possibly corresponds to TRBD1 (6 bases). V dropped 0 bases and J dropped 0 bases, with 15 bases sitting between them. Germline CDR1 reads SNHLY; CDR2 reads FYNNEI. The CDR3 has 18 residues. CDR3: CASSEAPGAGYSNQPQHF. The CDR3 DNA follows: TGTGCCAGCAGTGAAGCACCGGGGGCCGGCTATAGCAATCAGCCCCAGCATTTT. The full variable domain, in which reference TRBV2 and TRBJ1-5 provide the parts outside the CDR3, is EPEVTQTPSHQVTQMGQEVILRCVPISNHLYFYWYRQILGQKVEFLVSFYNNEISEKSEIFDDQFSVERPDGSNFTLKIRSTKLEDSAMYFCASSEAPGAGYSNQPQHFGDGTRLSIL.

The V call is TRBV28, the J call TRBJ1-4; no reliable D call. Germline CDR1 and CDR2: MDHEN and SYDVKM. The CDR3 sequence is 14 residues long. The V end lost 2 bases, the J end lost 3 bases, and 7 bases lay between the germline ends. CDR3 DNA: TGTGCCAGCAGTTTAACCGGGGCTAATGAAAAACTGTTTTTT. Translating it yields CASSLTGANEKLFF.

The chain employs TRBV3-1 (or the pseudogene TRBV3-2) and TRBJ1-2; D is ambiguous. Trimming took 6 bases from V and 4 from J, leaving 6 bases between them. The germline gives CDR1 LGHDT, CDR2 YNNKEL (reference sequence). The CDR3 loop spans 11 amino acids. This CDR3 is CASSGAYGYTF. The CDR3 DNA is TGTGCCAGCAGTGGAGCCTATGGCTACACCTTC.

The chain recombines TRBV11-1 with TRBJ2-7; D unresolved. CDR3 length: 14 amino acids. Germline CDR1 SGHAT, CDR2 FQDESV (reference sequence). Trimming removed 5 bases at V and 3 bases at J, with 14 bases between. DNA of the CDR3: TGTGCCAGCAGCCCAGCGCTCGGAAGCTACGAGCAGTACTTC. The encoded protein is CASSPALGSYEQYF.

This sequence joins TRBV5-5 and TRBJ2-6; TRBD1 is a possible D gene (5 bases). Germline CDR1 and CDR2: SGHKS and YYEKEE (reference sequence). V gave up 2 bases and J gave up 0 bases, with 9 bases separating them. The CDR3 extends over 16 amino acids. CDR3 loop: CASSLQAFSGANVLTF. The CDR3, as DNA: TGTGCCAGCAGCTTACAGGCCTTCTCTGGGGCCAACGTCCTGACTTTC.

The chain employs TRBV5-4 and TRBJ2-1; D remains ambiguous. Trimming removed 0 bases from V and 5 bases from J, with 12 bases in between. Germline CDR1 SGHNT, CDR2 YYREEE (reference sequence). There are 15 residues in the CDR3. DNA for the CDR3: TGTGCCAGCAGCTTGGCCACACCCAAAAACAATGAGCAGTTCTTC. This gives the protein CASSLATPKNNEQFF. Supplemented by reference TRBV5-4 and TRBJ2-1, the full variable domain reads ETGVTQSPTHLIKTRGQQVTLRCSSQSGHNTVSWYQQALGQGPQFIFQYYREEENGRGNFPPRFSGLQFPNYSSELNVNALELDDSALYLCASSLATPKNNEQFFGPGTRLTVL.

The sample holds one count of this clone. The chain combines TRBV28 with TRBJ2-2; D might be TRBD1 (6 bases). Trimming took 6 bases from V and 6 from J, leaving 11 bases between them. The CDR3 extends over 13 amino acids. The germline gives CDR1 MDHEN, CDR2 SYDVKM. CDR3 in DNA: TGTGCCAGCAGGGTCGAGGGGGCCGGGGAGCTGTTTTTT. This codes for CASRVEGAGELFF.

Only a few counts were recorded for this clone. This chain uses TRBV2 with TRBJ2-5, with a weak D call TRBD1 (6 bases). This CDR3 has 14 residues. V was shortened by 5 bases and J by 0 bases, with 10 bases between the two germline ends. Germline loops: CDR1 SNHLY, CDR2 FYNNEI. The CDR3 nucleotides read TGTGCCAGCAGTATCAACAGGGACCAAGAGACCCAGTACTTC. The encoded protein is CASSINRDQETQYF.

This clone was detected only once. The V and J genes are TRBV10-2 and TRBJ2-1; 12 positions match TRBD2. Germline V gives CDR1 WSHSY, CDR2 SAAADI. The CDR3 has 17 residues. The V and J ends lost 4 bases and 6 bases, in that order; junction bases with no gene match: 10. Here the CDR3 reads CASSVSWASGGGNEQFF. The CDR3 region has the DNA TGCGCCAGCAGTGTTAGTTGGGCTAGCGGGGGGGGCAATGAGCAGTTCTTC.

The chain links TRBV29-1 to TRBJ1-3; 9 bases fit TRBD1. Trimming took 6 bases from V and 8 from J; bases not matched to a gene: 2. CDR3 length: 11 amino acids. Germline loops: CDR1 SQVTM, CDR2 ANQGSEA. The DNA for the CDR3 is TGCAGCGTGGACAGGGGAGACACCATATATTTT. This encodes CSVDRGDTIYF.

V gene TRBV7-8 combines with J gene TRBJ2-5, with 13 bases lining up with TRBD2. Germline assignment: CDR1 SGHVS and CDR2 FQNEAQ. J was trimmed by 5 bases and V by 1 base; bases with no gene match: 1. The CDR3 totals 15 residues. CDR3 coding DNA: TGTGCCAGCAGCTTAGAGACTAGCGGGGGGGAGACCCAGTACTTC. It specifies CASSLETSGGETQYF.

The chain uses TRBV6-5 and TRBJ2-2, with 9 nucleotides matching TRBD2. CDR3 length: 15 amino acids. Germline CDR1 MNHEY, CDR2 SVGAGI. V lost 7 bases, J lost 3 bases, and 6 bases stayed unmatched. The CDR3 DNA follows: TGTGCCAGCAATGGGCGGGGGGGAGACACCGGGGAGCTGTTTTTT. Amino acids: CASNGRGGDTGELFF.

V usage is TRBV24-1 and J usage is TRBJ1-2; no definite D call. V was clipped by 3 bases and J by 3 bases, with 10 bases between them. CDR3 length: 14 residues. Germline lookup yields CDR1 KGHDR and CDR2 SFDVKD. The CDR3 here is CATSDPSGYYGYTF. In DNA, the CDR3 is TGTGCCACCAGTGATCCCTCAGGATACTATGGCTACACCTTC.

For the CDR3, the DNA is TGTGCCACCAGTGACATTTCGCCTAGCGGTAGTGCAGATACGCAGTATTTT. It specifies CATSDISPSGSADTQYF. The chain joins TRBV24-1 to TRBJ2-3; 7 bases are a match to TRBD2. CDR1 is KGHDR and CDR2 is SFDVKD in the germline V gene. The length of the CDR3 is 17 residues. V lost 4 bases to trimming and J lost 4 bases; unmatched junction nucleotides: 13.

The chain combines TRBV7-2 with TRBJ2-3; possibly TRBD1 for D (5 bases). CDR1 and CDR2 from the germline V gene are SGHTA and FQGNSA. The CDR3 is made up of 15 amino acids. The V end was cut by 0 bases, the J end by 0 bases, with 7 bases between. The DNA of the CDR3 is TGTGCCAGCAGCTTAGCAGGGGCTAGCACAGATACGCAGTATTTT. Amino acids: CASSLAGASTDTQYF.

V gene TRBV24-1 combines with J gene TRBJ2-3; 10 bases match TRBD2. Per the germline V gene, CDR1 is KGHDR and CDR2 is SFDVKD. V gave up 12 bases and J gave up 5 bases; unmatched junction bases: 7. This CDR3 has 13 residues. For the CDR3, the DNA is TGTGCCGCTGCTAGCGGGGGTTTAGATACGCAGTATTTT. The encoded protein is CAAASGGLDTQYF.

This clone was seen a few times. J is TRBJ2-1 and V is TRBV4-1, with D tentatively TRBD1 (5 bases). V was trimmed by 0 bases and J by 4 bases, leaving 13 bases between them. Germline V gives CDR1 MGHRA, CDR2 YSYEKL. The CDR3 length is 16 residues. Here the CDR3 reads CASSQDRAFSYNEQFF. The CDR3 nucleotides read TGCGCCAGCAGCCAAGACAGGGCCTTCTCATACAATGAGCAGTTCTTC.

The chain carries TRBV25-1 and TRBJ1-2, with D hard to call. The V end lost 6 bases, the J end lost 4 bases, and 15 bases lay between the germline ends. Germline V gives CDR1 MGHDK, CDR2 SYGVNS. The CDR3 loop spans 14 amino acids. The CDR3: CASSVAQTAYGYTF. CDR3 bases: TGTGCCAGCAGCGTCGCCCAAACGGCCTATGGCTACACCTTC.

The chain combines TRBV9 with TRBJ1-2, with 9 bases fitting TRBD1. CDR3 length: 15 residues. V shed 3 bases, J shed 4 bases, and the junction held 7 bases outside the gene matches. CDR1 and CDR2 from the germline V gene are SGDLS and YYNGEE. CDR3 sequence: CASSATGTGSYGYTF. In DNA form, the CDR3 reads TGTGCCAGCAGCGCAACCGGGACAGGGAGCTATGGCTACACCTTC.

The chain uses TRBV3-1 (or the pseudogene TRBV3-2) and TRBJ1-4, with D perhaps TRBD1 (6 bases). This CDR3 contains 16 residues. From germline, CDR1 is LGHDT and CDR2 YNNKEL (reference sequence). V shed 3 bases and J shed 0 bases, with 11 bases lying between them. As DNA, the CDR3 is TGTGCCAGCAGCCAGATGACAGGACCAACTAATGAAAAACTGTTTTTT. Its protein product is CASSQMTGPTNEKLFF.